These 24 T cell receptor beta chains originate from one sample sequenced in a study of metastatic and nonmetastatic thyroid tumors. Patients underwent thyroid surgery, and none had received any treatment before it. TCRdb re-called the PCR reads via MiXCR. Of some 21,000 clones listed, approximately 11% are singletons. Specimen: blood. These receptors originate from a female donor with papillary thyroid cancer or a benign thyroid nodule (not recorded which). Some clones in this sample may be carry-over from other donors' samples.

This clone was recorded at least ten times. The CDR3 here is CASSWVESSYEQYF. CDR3 sequence (DNA): TGTGCCAGCAGCTGGGTGGAGAGTTCCTACGAGCAGTACTTC. This sequence joins TRBV7-6 and TRBJ2-7; D gene unclear. This CDR3 is built from 14 residues. Germline loops: CDR1 SGHVS, CDR2 FNYEAQ. Trimming removed 4 bases from V and 1 base from J, with 11 bases in between.

This clone has more than one count but fewer than ten. The J gene is TRBJ1-6, the V gene TRBV19; D remains ambiguous. In germline, CDR1 is LNHDA, CDR2 SQIVND (reference sequence). The CDR3 totals 14 residues. The germline V and J ends were trimmed by 8 bases and 2 bases, with 10 bases remaining between them. This chain's CDR3 is CASSEGTYNSPLHF. The CDR3 coding sequence is TGTGCCAGTTCCGAAGGGACCTATAATTCACCCCTCCACTTT.

This clone was found many times. The chain employs TRBV29-1 and TRBJ2-1, with 11 nucleotides matching TRBD1. The germline CDR1 and CDR2 sequences are SQVTM and ANQGSEA. This CDR3 is built from 15 residues. V shed 5 bases, J shed 7 bases, and the junction held 10 bases outside the gene matches. CDR3 amino acids: CSVTTGTGGSNEQFF. The DNA of the CDR3 is TGCAGCGTTACAACCGGGACAGGGGGATCGAATGAGCAGTTCTTC.

To note about this clone: This clone may be a read error of a much larger clone one base away. Other nucleotide sequences in the sample specify the same CDR3. The chain links TRBV7-3 to TRBJ2-2, with D perhaps matching TRBD1 (6 bases). The germline gives CDR1 SGHTA, CDR2 FQGTGA. V lost 4 bases and J lost 7, with 10 bases in between. This CDR3 has 13 amino acids. CDR3 amino acids: CASSSQGFGELFF. In nucleotides, the CDR3 is TGTGCCAGCAGCTCACAGGGTTTCGGGGAGCTGTTTTTT.

Relative to its sample, this clone is medium-sized. The gene calls are TRBV6-1 and TRBJ2-2, with D perhaps TRBD2 (5 bases). CDR1 is MNHNS and CDR2 is SASEGT in the germline V gene. The CDR3 has 14 residues. V was trimmed by 7 bases and J by 6 bases, leaving 15 bases between them. The CDR3 spells CASIRTLSPGELFF. Here the CDR3 DNA reads TGTGCCAGCATTAGGACTCTGTCGCCCGGGGAGCTGTTTTTT.

This clone was observed at least ten times. At one of its ends the junction is not consistent with the germline gene, which may arise from a read error. The same CDR3 also results from other DNA sequences found in this sample. The chain is built from TRBV7-3 and TRBJ2-2, with D maybe TRBD2 (5 bases). This CDR3 contains 12 residues. Germline V gene sequence: CDR1 SGHTA, CDR2 FQGTGA. The CDR3 bases are TGTGCCAGCAGCTTAAGTATCGGGGAGTTGTTTTTT. Encoded protein: CASSLSIGELFF.

With regard to this clone: This may arise from a read error, as a much more abundant clone is one base away. The sample carries other DNA sequences with the same CDR3. This sequence joins TRBV20-1 and TRBJ2-3, with TRBD1 as a possible D gene (7 bases). The CDR3 extends over 14 amino acids. Germline loops: CDR1 DFQATT, CDR2 SNEGSKA (reference sequence). Trimming took 6 bases from V and 10 from J, leaving 23 bases between them. In DNA, the CDR3 is TGCAGTGCCACAACAGGGGAGGAGAATGTGGCGCAGTATTTT. It yields the protein CSATTGEENVAQYF.

This clone was counted many times. The chain combines TRBV28 with TRBJ1-4; 7 bases are a match to TRBD1. Unmatched junction bases numbered 8, after V lost 6 bases and J lost 7 bases. Germline lookup yields CDR1 MDHEN and CDR2 SYDVKM. CDR3 length: 14 residues. Written as DNA, the CDR3 is TGTGCCAGCAGCAGGGACAGCCTCTCTGAAAAACTGTTTTTT. Translating it yields CASSRDSLSEKLFF. The entire variable domain, with the rest obtained from reference TRBV28 and TRBJ1-4, is as follows: DVKVTQSSRYLVKRTGEKVFLECVQDMDHENMFWYRQDPGLGLRLIYFSYDVKMKEKGDIPEGYSVSREKKERFSLILESASTNQTSMYLCASSRDSLSEKLFFGSGTQLSVL.

This clone was picked up many times. The chain has TRBV20-1 and TRBJ2-7; weak D call: TRBD1 (6 bases). The length of the CDR3 is 11 residues. Germline V lookup: CDR1 DFQATT, CDR2 SNEGSKA (reference sequence). CDR3 sequence (DNA): TGCAAAACAGGGACCGCCTACGAGCAGTACTTC. Protein: CKTGTAYEQYF.

Note on this clone: The conserved final phenylalanine or tryptophan is absent from the CDR3, which likely points to a read error. The chain is built from TRBV9 and TRBJ2-7, with a weak D call TRBD1 (6 bases). The CDR3 consists of 14 residues. Between the trimmed V and J ends, which lost 3 bases and 3 bases, there was a span of 13 bases. Germline lookup yields CDR1 SGDLS and CDR2 YYNGEE. The CDR3 here is CASSGGGVGYEQYL. The DNA of the CDR3 is TGTGCCAGCAGCGGAGGGGGTGTTGGCTACGAGCAGTACCTC.

This clone has a count of ten or more. The CDR3 nucleotides read TGTGCCAGCAGCTTAATAGGGTTAAGCAATCAGCCCCAGCATTTT. Translation: CASSLIGLSNQPQHF. V usage is TRBV7-6 and J usage is TRBJ1-5; D gene unclear. The length of the CDR3 is 15 residues. V lost 2 bases and J lost 1, with 9 bases in between. Looked up from germline, CDR1 is SGHVS and CDR2 is FNYEAQ.

Regarding this clone: This could be a read error, since a much larger clone is one nucleotide away. This sequence joins TRBV20-1 and TRBJ1-2; D is unclear. Trimming took 6 bases from V and 3 from J, leaving 11 bases between them. CDR1 is DFQATT and CDR2 is SNEGSKA in the germline V gene (reference sequence). The CDR3 is made up of 12 amino acids. Here the CDR3 reads CSAAYADYGYTF. The CDR3 DNA follows: TGCAGTGCAGCCTACGCAGACTATGGCTACACCTTC.

The table lists this clone with many counts. The V gene is TRBV12-3 or TRBV12-4, the J gene TRBJ1-4; D is unclear. The V and J ends lost 8 bases and 3 bases respectively, with 16 bases between them. This CDR3 is 15 amino acids long. CDR3 nucleotides: TGTGCCAGCTTATTAGGGTTTGGAGCTAATGAAAAACTGTTTTTT. Translation: CASLLGFGANEKLFF.

This clone has at least ten counts. The chain has TRBV5-1 and TRBJ2-1, with D possibly TRBD2 on 5 matching bases. Germline-derived CDR1 and CDR2 are SGHRS and YFSETQ. The CDR3 contains 13 residues. V was shortened by 7 bases and J by 6 bases, with 14 bases between the two germline ends. Here the CDR3 DNA reads TGCGCCAGCGTAAAACAACTAGGCAATGAGCAGTTCTTC. It encodes CASVKQLGNEQFF.

In its sample, this clone was seen many times. This chain joins TRBV10-3 and TRBJ2-5; D might be TRBD2 (5 bases). There are 14 residues in the CDR3. Per the germline V gene, CDR1 is ENHRY and CDR2 is SYGVKD. V gave up 4 bases and J gave up 4 bases, with 13 bases separating them. This CDR3 reads CAISGVRGLETQYF. CDR3 coding DNA: TGTGCCATCAGTGGTGTCCGAGGGTTAGAGACCCAGTACTTC.

This clone was seen at least ten times. This chain connects TRBV6-2 or TRBV6-3 to TRBJ2-1; 11 bases agree with TRBD2. The length of the CDR3 is 15 residues. Germline loops: CDR1 MNHEY, CDR2 SVGEGT. The V segment lost 5 bases and the J segment 5 bases; nucleotides outside the gene matches: 5. The chain's CDR3 is CASSITSGGNNEQFF. As DNA, the CDR3 is TGTGCCAGCAGTATCACTAGCGGGGGCAACAATGAGCAGTTCTTC.

This clone was seen repeatedly, ten times or more. The rearrangement links TRBV15 to TRBJ2-5; 11 bases are a match to TRBD1. The CDR3 runs to 15 residues. Germline CDR1 is LNHNV and CDR2 is YYDKDF (reference sequence). With 3 bases clipped from V and 2 bases from J, the junction kept 2 bases outside the gene matches. Written as DNA, the CDR3 is TGTGCCACCAGCAGCCGGGACAGGGGGCAAGAGACCCAGTACTTC. Amino acid sequence: CATSSRDRGQETQYF.

Concerning this clone: A single base separates this from a much larger clone, so it may be a read error. This same CDR3 is encoded by further DNA sequences in the sample. This sequence joins TRBV20-1 and TRBJ2-6, with 7 bases fitting TRBD2. Germline-derived CDR1 and CDR2 are DFQATT and SNEGSKA (reference sequence). V shed 4 bases, J shed 4 bases, and the junction held 13 bases outside the gene matches. The CDR3 covers 17 residues. CDR3 amino acids: CSAKGLAGEAGANVLTF. The CDR3 DNA is TGCAGTGCTAAGGGACTGGCGGGAGAGGCAGGGGCCAACGTCCTGACTTTC.

The chain carries TRBV5-6 and TRBJ2-4, with D possibly matching TRBD2 (5 bases). V shed 2 bases and J shed 0 bases, with 6 bases lying between them. The CDR3 contains 14 residues. CDR1 and CDR2 (germline): SGHDT, YYEEEE. In DNA, the CDR3 is TGTGCCAGCAGCTTCAGCGGAGCCAAAAACATTCAGTACTTC. It is translated as CASSFSGAKNIQYF. Full variable domain (missing parts from reference TRBV5-6 and TRBJ2-4): DAGVTQSPTHLIKTRGQQVTLRCSPKSGHDTVSWYQQALGQGPQFIFQYYEEEERQRGNFPDRFSGHQFPNYSSELNVNALLLGDSALYLCASSFSGAKNIQYFGAGTRLSVL.

This clone was seen repeatedly, ten times or more. This CDR3 is CSAGRQGAGANVLTF. In nucleotides, the CDR3 is TGCAGTGCTGGGAGACAGGGAGCTGGGGCCAACGTCCTGACTTTC. This rearrangement joins TRBV20-1 to TRBJ2-6, with 7 bases aligning to TRBD1. Germline V CDR1 and CDR2: DFQATT, SNEGSKA (reference sequence). V lost 5 bases, J lost 2 bases, and 6 bases stayed unmatched. The CDR3 is 15 amino acids.

V gene TRBV11-2 combines with J gene TRBJ2-3, with D tentatively TRBD1 (7 bases). CDR3 length: 16 residues. V was clipped by 5 bases and J by 0 bases, with 15 bases between them. Germline-derived CDR1 and CDR2 are SGHAT and FQNNGV. The CDR3 DNA sequence: TGTGCCAGCAGCACTTTACAGGGGACTAGCACAGATACGCAGTATTTT. It codes for CASSTLQGTSTDTQYF.

Notes on this clone: This clone may be a read error of a much larger clone one base away. The chain links TRBV9 to TRBJ1-5; D remains ambiguous. V lost 0 bases to trimming and J lost 11 bases, with 15 bases between them. The germline gives CDR1 SGDLS, CDR2 YYNGEE. This CDR3 comprises 14 residues. The CDR3 here is CASSVGNGNQTQHF. CDR3 DNA sequence: TGTGCCAGCAGCGTAGGTAACGGCAACCAGACCCAGCATTTT. The entire variable domain, with the rest obtained from reference TRBV9 and TRBJ1-5, is as follows: DSGVTQTPKHLITATGQRVTLRCSPRSGDLSVYWYQQSLDQGLQFLIQYYNGEERAKGNILERFSAQQFPDLHSELNLSSLELGDSALYFCASSVGNGNQTQHFGDGTRLSIL.

This clone was counted ten times or more. CDR3 residues: CASSFSASPYGYTF. The CDR3 DNA reads as TGTGCCAGCAGTTTTTCGGCATCACCCTATGGCTACACCTTC. The chain is built from TRBV12-3 or TRBV12-4 and TRBJ1-2; D gene unclear. Trimming took 3 bases from V and 4 from J, leaving 12 bases between them. This CDR3 has 14 residues.

This clone was recorded many times. The chain recombines TRBV2 with TRBJ1-5; 10 bases line up with TRBD1. Germline CDR1 SNHLY, CDR2 FYNNEI. The CDR3 runs to 18 residues. The ends lost 4 bases at V and 0 bases at J; junction bases unmatched: 9. The CDR3 bases are TGTGCCAGCAGTGGACCGGGACAGGGGTCCGTTAGCAATCAGCCCCAGCATTTT. As protein: CASSGPGQGSVSNQPQHF.